Presented here are 32 T cell receptor beta chains from one specimen sequenced in a study of T cell responses to AZD1222 COVID-19 vaccine. Profiling relied on immunoSEQ multiplex PCR, and the TCRdb table lists in-frame clones only, not all of them. This table has about 120,000 clones, around nine tenths appearing once. The sequenced sample was peripheral blood, obtained 28 days after the second dose of the MenACWY control vaccine. These receptors were taken from an adult who received the MenACWY meningococcal vaccine as a control.

This chain's CDR3 is CASSLGRGIEAFF. The CDR3 DNA follows: TGTGCCAGCAGCTTGGGCCGTGGCATCGAAGCTTTCTTT. V is TRBV7-9 and J is TRBJ1-1; the D is unclear. The CDR3 totals 13 residues. V lost 3 bases to trimming and J lost 8 bases, with 13 bases between them. From germline, CDR1 is SEHNR and CDR2 FQNEAQ (reference sequence).

The V call is TRBV7-9, the J call TRBJ1-4, with 7 bases matching TRBD1. Germline V gene data show CDR1 as SEHNR and CDR2 as FQNEAQ (reference sequence). V shed 5 bases, J shed 6 bases, and the junction held 3 bases outside the gene matches. The length of the CDR3 is 13 residues. CDR3 in amino acids: CASSRGRDEKLFF. As DNA, the CDR3 is TGTGCCAGCAGCAGGGGGCGCGATGAAAAACTGTTTTTT.

The chain recombines TRBV19 with TRBJ1-1; D call uncertain. This CDR3 region has 12 residues. Trimming stripped 4 bases from V and 11 bases from J, with 14 bases between. Germline CDR1 reads LNHDA; CDR2 reads SQIVND (reference sequence). The CDR3 DNA sequence: TGTGCCAGTAGTAAGGGCTACCTTTGGGCTTTCTTT. This codes for CASSKGYLWAFF. The full variable domain, completed using reference TRBV19 and TRBJ1-1, is DGGITQSPKYLFRKEGQNVTLSCEQNLNHDAMYWYRQDPGQGLRLIYYSQIVNDFQKGDIAEGYSVSREKKESFPLTVTSAQKNPTAFYLCASSKGYLWAFFGQGTRLTVV.

V is TRBV10-2 and J is TRBJ2-1; D may correspond to TRBD1 or TRBD2 (6 bases each). The CDR3 extends over 16 amino acids. Trimming pared 6 bases from V and 2 bases from J, leaving 17 bases between. Germline-derived CDR1 and CDR2 are WSHSY and SAAADI. CDR3 in DNA: TGCGCCAGCAGCGCCGTAGGGGGGAGCCCCTACAATGAGCAGTTCTTC. Encoded protein: CASSAVGGSPYNEQFF.

The V gene is TRBV29-1, the J gene TRBJ1-1; no clear D. Germline V lookup: CDR1 SQVTM, CDR2 ANQGSEA. V shed 2 bases and J shed 0 bases, with 7 bases lying between them. This CDR3 comprises 13 residues. CDR3 nucleotide sequence: TGCAGCGTTGAACATCGATTGAACACTGAAGCTTTCTTT. Protein: CSVEHRLNTEAFF.

The V gene is TRBV2, the J gene TRBJ1-6; no definite D call. The ends were cut back, 7 bases at V and 7 bases at J, with 11 bases in the middle. Germline V CDR1 and CDR2: SNHLY, FYNNEI. The CDR3 covers 13 residues. The CDR3 nucleotides read TGTGCCAGCACCCTCCGGGAGAATTCACCCCTCCACTTT. Translation gives CASTLRENSPLHF.

This clone has just one count. The CDR3 loop is CASSFQGGDTQYF. The CDR3 DNA sequence: TGTGCCAGCAGCTTCCAGGGCGGCGATACGCAGTATTTT. The chain recombines TRBV11-3 with TRBJ2-3; weak D call: TRBD1 (5 bases). The V end was cut by 3 bases, the J end by 6 bases, with 10 bases between. The CDR3 runs 13 residues. Germline values: CDR1 SGHNT, CDR2 YENEEA.

The CDR3 region is CASSPPTEGYEQYF. In DNA form, the CDR3 reads TGTGCCAGCTCACCACCGACAGAAGGCTACGAGCAGTACTTC. The rearrangement uses TRBV18 and TRBJ2-7, with TRBD1 as a possible D gene (5 bases). The V end lost 0 bases, the J end lost 3 bases, and 9 bases lay between the germline ends. Germline lookup yields CDR1 KGHSH and CDR2 LQKENI. This CDR3 comprises 14 residues.

The rearrangement links TRBV7-2 to TRBJ2-3; 12 bases are a match to TRBD2. This CDR3 comprises 15 residues. CDR1 and CDR2 from the germline V gene are SGHTA and FQGNSA. Losses at the gene ends were 4 bases for V and 4 bases for J; bases not matched to a gene: 3. The CDR3 sequence is CASSSRTSGADTQYF. In DNA form, the CDR3 reads TGTGCCAGCAGCTCAAGGACTAGCGGGGCAGATACGCAGTATTTT.

The chain links TRBV6-5 to TRBJ1-5; TRBD1 agrees at 10 bases. V trimming: 4 bases; J trimming: 6 bases; junction bases outside the gene matches: 6. Germline lookup yields CDR1 MNHEY and CDR2 SVGAGI. This CDR3 is 15 amino acids long. CDR3 region: CASSSRQGASQPQHF. The CDR3 bases are TGTGCCAGCAGTTCTAGACAGGGGGCGTCTCAGCCCCAGCATTTT.

The rearrangement links TRBV10-1 to TRBJ1-2, with TRBD1 identical over 10 bases. The germline CDR1 and CDR2 sequences are WNHNN and SYGVQD (reference sequence). The CDR3 extends over 18 amino acids. The trim removed 2 bases at V and 5 bases at J, leaving 14 bases unmatched. CDR3 in DNA: TGCGCCAGCAGTGAGCCCAAGGGGGGGACAGGGGCCTCTTATGGCTACACCTTC. It translates to CASSEPKGGTGASYGYTF.

To note about this clone: The sample contains more than one DNA sequence encoding this CDR3. The rearrangement links TRBV9 to TRBJ1-2, with 8 bases aligning to TRBD1. The V gene's germline CDR1 is SGDLS and CDR2 YYNGEE. The V gene end was trimmed by 2 bases and the J gene end by 4 bases; junction bases not matched to a gene: 7. This CDR3 region has 15 residues. CDR3 in amino acids: CASSVSSGGTYGYTF. DNA for the CDR3: TGTGCCAGCAGCGTTTCATCAGGGGGCACCTATGGCTACACCTTC.

The genes are TRBV7-6 and TRBJ2-3, with D perhaps being TRBD1 or TRBD2 (6 bases each). This CDR3 contains 15 residues. Germline CDR1 is SGHVS and CDR2 is FNYEAQ. Trimming removed 6 bases at V and 5 bases at J, with 18 bases between. The CDR3 DNA follows: TGTGCCAGCAGGCCCGGCCGGGCGGGACAAGATACGCAGTATTTT. Translating it yields CASRPGRAGQDTQYF.

The J gene is TRBJ1-5, the V gene TRBV7-8; D may be TRBD1 (6 bases). Germline-derived CDR1 and CDR2 are SGHVS and FQNEAQ. Trimming shortened V by 2 bases and J by 0 bases, and 17 bases separated the two germline ends. The CDR3 length is 18 residues. CDR3 sequence (DNA): TGTGCCAGCAGCTTAAGGGGAGGAGGGGGGCCTAGCAATCAGCCCCAGCATTTT. It translates to CASSLRGGGGPSNQPQHF.

The CDR3 DNA sequence: TGTGCCAGCGGACAGGGAAGCGATTATCAGCCCCAGCATTTT. It yields the protein CASGQGSDYQPQHF. The J gene is TRBJ1-5, the V gene TRBV2; TRBD1 agrees at 8 bases. The J segment lost 5 bases and the V segment lost 8 bases, leaving 8 bases of the junction unmatched. Germline CDR1 SNHLY, CDR2 FYNNEI. This CDR3 is 14 amino acids long.

This clone was recorded once. The gene calls are TRBV15 and TRBJ1-5; unclear D gene. Germline V gene sequence: CDR1 LNHNV, CDR2 YYDKDF (reference sequence). Between the trimmed V and J ends, which lost 5 bases and 1 base, there was a span of 3 bases. The CDR3 covers 12 residues. CDR3 loop: CATSLSNQPQHF. CDR3 nucleotide sequence: TGTGCCACCAGCCTGAGCAATCAGCCCCAGCATTTT.

The gene calls are TRBV19 and TRBJ2-1, with D perhaps TRBD1 or TRBD2 (5 bases each). The CDR3 runs 16 residues. Germline V gene sequence: CDR1 LNHDA, CDR2 SQIVND (reference sequence). V lost 1 base to trimming and J lost 2 bases, with 12 bases between them. This CDR3 reads CASSIGDGYTYNEQFF. The CDR3 DNA is TGTGCCAGTAGTATAGGGGACGGGTACACCTACAATGAGCAGTTCTTC.

The chain recombines TRBV4-3 with TRBJ2-4, with TRBD1 matching over 8 bases. CDR1 and CDR2 (germline): LGHNA, YSLEER. The CDR3 spans 16 residues. V lost 1 base and J lost 5; bases outside the gene matches: 7. The CDR3 sequence: CASSQGSGGFQNIQYF. Written as DNA, the CDR3 is TGCGCCAGCAGCCAAGGATCAGGGGGCTTCCAAAACATTCAGTACTTC.

The V call is TRBV19, the J call TRBJ2-5; 7 nucleotides agree with TRBD1. The CDR3 has 15 amino acids. With V trimmed by 5 bases and J by 1 base, 7 bases remained unmatched. CDR1 is LNHDA and CDR2 is SQIVND in the germline V gene (reference sequence). The CDR3 DNA follows: TGTGCCAGTAGTCCAGGACAGGTGTTCCAAGAGACCCAGTACTTC. Translated: CASSPGQVFQETQYF.

This CDR3 is CASSQDTDRGAAFF. For the CDR3, the DNA is TGCGCCAGCAGCCAAGATACGGACAGGGGTGCAGCTTTCTTT. This chain connects TRBV4-3 to TRBJ1-1, with 9 nucleotides matching TRBD1. Germline CDR1 reads LGHNA; CDR2 reads YSLEER. V shed 0 bases, J shed 10 bases, and the junction held 6 bases outside the gene matches. This CDR3 is built from 14 residues.

The genes are TRBV4-3 and TRBJ2-3; maybe TRBD1 (6 bases). V was cut by 0 bases and J by 6 bases, with 19 bases left in between. The CDR3 length is 17 residues. From germline, CDR1 is LGHNA and CDR2 YSLEER. The CDR3 nucleotides are TGCGCCAGCAGCCAAGATCGGACAGCGATGGCCGGGGATACGCAGTATTTT. Its protein product is CASSQDRTAMAGDTQYF.

V is TRBV2 and J is TRBJ1-4; 7 nucleotides line up with TRBD1. V shed 5 bases, J shed 6 bases, and the junction held 6 bases outside the gene matches. CDR3 length equals 14 residues. CDR1 SNHLY and CDR2 FYNNEI come from the germline V gene. The CDR3 DNA reads TGTGCCAGCAGTTCGACAGGGCGCGATGAAAAACTGTTTTTT. Translating it yields CASSSTGRDEKLFF.

This chain joins TRBV7-6 and TRBJ1-2; 7 bases agree with TRBD1. Germline trimming cut 2 bases from V and 10 bases from J; bases unmatched to any gene: 4. Germline V gene lookup returns CDR1 SGHVS and CDR2 FNYEAQ. The CDR3 totals 12 residues. In DNA form, the CDR3 reads TGTGCCAGCAGCTTACAGGGGGACTACTACACCTTC. This codes for CASSLQGDYYTF.

Worth noting for this clone: This specimen includes other DNA sequences encoding the same CDR3. The V and J genes are TRBV27 and TRBJ2-7; a possible D gene is TRBD1 (6 bases). The germline V gene encodes CDR1 MNHEY and CDR2 SMNVEV (reference sequence). This CDR3 comprises 12 residues. The V gene lost 4 bases and the J gene lost 4 bases, with 8 bases spanning the gap. CDR3 region: CASSSTGYEQYF. CDR3 nucleotide sequence: TGTGCCAGCAGTTCGACAGGTTACGAGCAGTACTTC.

The gene calls are TRBV27 and TRBJ2-5; 7 bases map to TRBD1. The CDR3 runs to 15 residues. The ends lost 3 bases at V and 2 bases at J; junction bases unmatched: 6. Germline V lookup: CDR1 MNHEY, CDR2 SMNVEV (reference sequence). CDR3 sequence: CASSFIGTAQETQYF. The CDR3 nucleotides are TGTGCCAGCAGTTTCATAGGGACAGCTCAAGAGACCCAGTACTTC.

This chain uses TRBV28 with TRBJ2-7, with 14 bases that match TRBD2. This CDR3 has 17 amino acids. V lost 6 bases, J lost 5 bases, and 12 bases stayed unmatched. Germline V gene data show CDR1 as MDHEN and CDR2 as SYDVKM. CDR3 nucleotides: TGTGCCAGCAGCGGACTAGCGGGAGGAGTAACTGCCCACGAGCAGTACTTC. Translation: CASSGLAGGVTAHEQYF. Combining the CDR3 with reference TRBV28 and TRBJ2-7 gives the whole variable domain DVKVTQSSRYLVKRTGEKVFLECVQDMDHENMFWYRQDPGLGLRLIYFSYDVKMKEKGDIPEGYSVSREKKERFSLILESASTNQTSMYLCASSGLAGGVTAHEQYFGPGTRLTVT.

The CDR3, as DNA: TGTGCCAGCAGCCCCACCGCGGCTACAGATACGCAGTATTTT. As protein: CASSPTAATDTQYF. The chain links TRBV11-3 to TRBJ2-3; D gene uncertain. V was pared by 5 bases and J by 3 bases, with 12 bases between. The CDR3 runs to 14 residues. Germline V gene lookup returns CDR1 SGHNT and CDR2 YENEEA.

The chain carries TRBV5-4 and TRBJ2-4; 7 nucleotides match TRBD1. The germline V gene has CDR1 SGHNT and CDR2 YYREEE (reference sequence). The CDR3 sequence is 14 residues long. The V gene end was trimmed by 4 bases and the J gene end by 1 base; junction bases not matched to a gene: 2. Written as DNA, the CDR3 is TGTGCCAGCAGCGCGACAGGGGCCAAAAACATTCAGTACTTC. The encoded protein is CASSATGAKNIQYF.

The V and J genes are TRBV7-9 and TRBJ2-1; 12 bases map to TRBD1. V shed 6 bases, J shed 5 bases, and the junction held 8 bases outside the gene matches. The CDR3 extends over 16 amino acids. Per the germline V gene, CDR1 is SEHNR and CDR2 is FQNEAQ (reference sequence). The CDR3 bases are TGTGCCAGCAGAATCACCGGGACAGGGGGCCACAATGAGCAGTTCTTC. This codes for CASRITGTGGHNEQFF.

The chain is built from TRBV28 and TRBJ1-5; TRBD1 agrees at 9 bases. Losses at the gene ends were 5 bases for V and 6 bases for J; bases not matched to a gene: 8. The CDR3 length is 15 residues. CDR1 is MDHEN, CDR2 SYDVKM, per germline. The CDR3 coding sequence is TGTGCCAGCAGTCCGGGACAGGGTTCGAGTCAGCCCCAGCATTTT. This translates into CASSPGQGSSQPQHF.

The gene calls are TRBV29-1 and TRBJ2-2; 7 bases agree with TRBD1. Trimming took 3 bases from V and 8 from J; bases not matched to a gene: 6. The germline V gene has CDR1 SQVTM and CDR2 ANQGSEA. The CDR3 has 13 residues. The CDR3 DNA follows: TGCAGCGTTGAGCTAACAGGGGCGGGGGAGCTGTTTTTT. This encodes CSVELTGAGELFF.

This chain links TRBV2 with TRBJ2-1; 8 bases map to TRBD2. This CDR3 has 13 residues. The V segment lost 9 bases and the J segment 2 bases; nucleotides outside the gene matches: 3. The V gene's germline CDR1 is SNHLY and CDR2 FYNNEI. CDR3 protein: CARRTSTYNEQFF. The CDR3 bases are TGTGCCAGACGGACTAGCACCTACAATGAGCAGTTCTTC.